This T cell receptor (beta chain) was captured in a study of blood T cell repertoires in COVID-19. Across the whole study: From the United States, Italy and Spain came samples of acute and convalescent COVID-19. The cDNA or gDNA used as material had been derived from T cells, B-cell-depleted T cells, or PBMCs.

The CDR3 is 15 residues long. From germline, CDR1 is SGHRS and CDR2 YFSETQ. V was pared by 4 bases and J by 4 bases, with 16 bases between. Data came from immunoSEQ multiplex PCR; TCRdb stores just in-frame clones and leaves some out. The table has around 100,000 clones, roughly 81% seen once; the top ten hold about 1.3%. The receptor was derived from a man aged 40-49 years with acute or convalescent COVID-19. This chain connects TRBV5-1 to TRBJ2-3; perhaps TRBD1 as D (6 bases). Sequenced material: peripheral blood. The CDR3 reads CASSKDSSVSDTQYF. The CDR3 DNA follows: TGCGCCAGCAGCAAGGACAGTTCGGTGTCAGATACGCAGTATTTT.